These 7 T cell receptor beta chains were all obtained from the same sample, sequenced in a study of T cell repertoires in ileal Crohn's disease. Time point defined: neoterminal ileum biopsy at postoperative endoscopy, about 6 months after surgery. Clones were read by immunoSEQ multiplex PCR, and TCRdb kept only the in-frame ones, dropping some. This sample has about 3,400 clones, with around 85% found just once. The material sequenced was ileal tissue. These TCRs come from an adult with Crohn's disease.

V is TRBV18 and J is TRBJ2-5, with TRBD1 as a possible D gene (6 bases). This CDR3 region has 13 residues. CDR1 and CDR2 from the germline V gene are KGHSH and LQKENI. V was trimmed by 2 bases and J by 4 bases, leaving 8 bases between them. The CDR3: CASSPGGGETQYF. The DNA of the CDR3 is TGTGCCAGCTCACCAGGGGGCGGAGAGACCCAGTACTTC. Supplemented by reference TRBV18 and TRBJ2-5, the full variable domain reads NAGVMQNPRHLVRRRGQEARLRCSPMKGHSHVYWYRQLPEEGLKFMVYLQKENIIDESGMPKERFSAEFPKEGPSILRIQQVVRGDSAAYFCASSPGGGETQYFGPGTRLLVL.

The V and J genes are TRBV5-6 and TRBJ1-2; 8 nucleotides agree with TRBD1. After removal of 4 bases from V and 4 bases from J, the junction contained 6 bases not matched to a gene. The germline gives CDR1 SGHDT, CDR2 YYEEEE. The CDR3 contains 14 residues. The CDR3 sequence: CASSPLDRGYGYTF. For the CDR3, the DNA is TGTGCCAGCAGCCCCCTTGACAGGGGCTATGGCTACACCTTC.

V and J are TRBV19 and TRBJ2-1; possibly TRBD1 for D (6 bases). The germline gives CDR1 LNHDA, CDR2 SQIVND (reference sequence). The CDR3 has 16 residues. V dropped 7 bases and J dropped 5 bases, with 21 bases sitting between them. The DNA of the CDR3 is TGTGCCAGTACCCCGGCTTTCGGAAGGGGGAACAATGAGCAGTTCTTC. Protein product: CASTPAFGRGNNEQFF. Based on the CDR3 plus reference TRBV19 and TRBJ2-1, the full variable domain is DGGITQSPKYLFRKEGQNVTLSCEQNLNHDAMYWYRQDPGQGLRLIYYSQIVNDFQKGDIAEGYSVSREKKESFPLTVTSAQKNPTAFYLCASTPAFGRGNNEQFFGPGTRLTVL.

The CDR3 is CASSGTGDGYTF. CDR3 DNA: TGTGCCAGCAGCGGGACAGGGGATGGCTACACCTTC. The chain uses TRBV9 and TRBJ1-2; TRBD1 matches 9 bases. Germline V lookup: CDR1 SGDLS, CDR2 YYNGEE. J was trimmed by 6 bases and V by 3 bases; bases with no gene match: 0. This CDR3 is built from 12 residues.

This chain connects TRBV28 to TRBJ2-7; a possible D gene is TRBD2 (6 bases). This CDR3 is built from 12 residues. The ends were cut back, 5 bases at V and 10 bases at J, with 15 bases in the middle. CDR1 and CDR2 (germline): MDHEN, SYDVKM. The CDR3 reads CASSAPTSDQYF. The CDR3 nucleotides read TGTGCCAGCAGTGCCCCGACTAGTGATCAGTACTTC.

This clone is large in the sample. V usage is TRBV4-2 and J usage is TRBJ2-1; 14 nucleotides align to TRBD2. This CDR3 contains 18 residues. CDR1 is LGHNA, CDR2 YNFKEQ, per germline. The J segment lost 4 bases and the V segment lost 2 bases, leaving 7 bases of the junction unmatched. The CDR3 spells CASSQRGLAGGWYNEQFF. CDR3 DNA: TGTGCCAGCAGCCAACGTGGACTAGCGGGAGGCTGGTACAATGAGCAGTTCTTC.

The chain is built from TRBV5-4 and TRBJ2-1, with 11 bases fitting TRBD2. Germline V gives CDR1 SGHNT, CDR2 YYREEE (reference sequence). The CDR3 extends over 15 amino acids. Losses at the gene ends were 4 bases for V and 4 bases for J; bases not matched to a gene: 4. CDR3 DNA: TGTGCCAGCAGCCAGGGACTAGCGGTTTACAATGAGCAGTTCTTC. Protein product: CASSQGLAVYNEQFF. Supplemented by reference TRBV5-4 and TRBJ2-1, the full variable domain reads ETGVTQSPTHLIKTRGQQVTLRCSSQSGHNTVSWYQQALGQGPQFIFQYYREEENGRGNFPPRFSGLQFPNYSSELNVNALELDDSALYLCASSQGLAVYNEQFFGPGTRLTVL.